This T cell receptor (beta chain) was documented in a study of T cells in Graves' hyperthyroidism and ophthalmopathy (dated by TCRdb to between 2018 and 2021). A note on the overall study: Peripheral blood was sampled at the time of initial diagnosis, prior to any treatment. To identify TCR V-J signatures that set the groups apart, the researchers used a discovery cohort of 95 to 100 patients, made up of about 44 with Graves' ophthalmopathy and some 60 with stable Graves' hyperthyroidism. Prospective prediction of ophthalmopathy was tested in an independent validation cohort consisting of 18 to 20 hyperthyroidism patients and approximately 16 patients who later progressed to ophthalmopathy. For training and testing, the 100 or so patients in the discovery cohort were randomly divided in a 7:3 ratio. In addition, the study compared T-cell repertoires in thyroid tissue and in blood from several Graves' hyperthyroidism patients. Following sampling, methimazole starting at 30 mg daily was given to hyperthyroidism patients, and high-dose intravenous methylprednisolone was given to ophthalmopathy patients. According to the paper, TCR Vbeta CDR3 sequencing was carried out on 135 peripheral blood samples, which came from under 50 ophthalmopathy, around 75 hyperthyroidism and about 17 progressor patients. Overall results and qualifications from the work: No statistical method was used to set the sample size in advance, and investigators knew the group allocation. Blood samples also contained most of the expanded thyroid clonotypes (frequency above 0.001), which suggests that blood repertoires may reflect thyroid immune responses. Ophthalmopathy was separated from stable hyperthyroidism by a 13 V-J signature model, with 87.88% sensitivity and about 84% specificity obtained in cross-validation and 80%/75% obtained in testing. In validation, the model predicted progression to ophthalmopathy with 65% to 71% sensitivity and less than 80% specificity, a median of around six months before onset.

Ophthalmopathy patients had moderately to severely active disease, with a Clinical Activity Score of 3 or more, a NOSPECS grade of 4 or more, and a disease duration of less than 3 months. The study excluded patients with uncontrolled infections, other autoimmune diseases, pregnancy or lactation. Diagnoses relied on clinical symptoms, serum thyroxine and TRAb, thyroid ultrasound and orbital computed tomography. Ficoll-Paque density gradient centrifugation was used to isolate PBMCs from about 10 ml of fresh peripheral blood. Total RNA was extracted using Trizol reagent, and RNA quality was assessed on an Agilent 2100 Bioanalyzer. In regard to this clonotype: No antigen is known for it. There are no base qualities to consult, and no much larger clone falls within one base.

TCR beta CDR3 regions were amplified from RNA transcripts. For the first round of RT-PCR on the TCR CDR3, the HTBI primer set was used together with the Qiagen OneStep RT-PCR kit. Libraries were constructed in a second round of multiplex PCR, after which size selection and purification were performed. The libraries were sequenced on an Illumina HiSeq2000 using paired-end 100 bp reads. The original pipeline was this. SOAPnuke was used to process the raw data, removing reads that contained adapters or uncalled bases, had a mean Phred below 15, or lacked an exact match to the constant primer or identifier. High-quality paired reads were merged using COPE v1.2.5, and each unique nucleotide sequence was defined as a clonotype. MiTCR v1.1 was used to align clonotypes to the IMGT TRBV, TRBD and TRBJ reference segments. Analysis was restricted to V-J combinations with a frequency above 0.0001, which covered about 99% of repertoires. The TCS score was defined as the ratio of F50 (clonal expansion) to E x V (chaos), calculated using BLOSUM62-based TCRdist between CDR3 peptides within each V-J. Welch's t-statistics and random forest reduced fewer than 550 V-J features to 10 to 15, which were used in a naive Bayes classifier (R e1071). TCRdb applied fastp at Q25 and MiXCR to the public reads, then kept only in-frame beta chains. Rows with one shared CDR3 protein collapse into an entry with the most common genes and DNA. The V and J calls were not made by the authors but by TCRdb's processing. This sample is represented by hundreds of thousands of distinct CDR3 sequences; about 20% of them were singletons. Of the sample, around 65% is held by the ten largest clones.

The CDR3 runs 13 residues from the cysteine to the phenylalanine. The retained sequence is limited to the CDR3, 39 bases, with the frame set at the first base. The germline V gene gives CDR1 as SGHVS and CDR2 as FQNEAQ. Clipping removes 5 bases from V and 12 bases from J, with 8 as the unmatched junction base count. Rearrangement joined TRBV7-8 to TRBJ2-1; the junction holds 9 bases that match TRBD1. The source of this sequence is a man under 40 with Graves' ophthalmopathy. Sequencing used blood. Read as DNA, the sequence is TGTGCCAGCAGCACCCATTACAGGGGGCGGCAGTTCTTC. Its amino acids are CASSTHYRGRQFF.